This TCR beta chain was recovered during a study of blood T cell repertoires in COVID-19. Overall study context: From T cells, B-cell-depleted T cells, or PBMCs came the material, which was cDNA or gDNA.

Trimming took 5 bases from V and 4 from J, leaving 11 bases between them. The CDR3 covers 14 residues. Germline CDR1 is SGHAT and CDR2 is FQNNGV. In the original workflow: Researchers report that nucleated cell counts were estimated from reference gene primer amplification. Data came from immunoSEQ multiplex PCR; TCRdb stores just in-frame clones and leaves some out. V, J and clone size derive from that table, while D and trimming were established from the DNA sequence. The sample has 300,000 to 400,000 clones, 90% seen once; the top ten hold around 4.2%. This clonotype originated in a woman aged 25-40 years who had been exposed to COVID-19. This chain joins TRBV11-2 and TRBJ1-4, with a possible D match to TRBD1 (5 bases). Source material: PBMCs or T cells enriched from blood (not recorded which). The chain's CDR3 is CASSVGQGNEKLFF. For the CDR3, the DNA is TGTGCCAGCAGCGTTGGGCAGGGTAATGAAAAACTGTTTTTT.